These 23 T cell receptor beta chains came from one sample sequenced in a study of blood T cell repertoires in COVID-19. Profiling relied on immunoSEQ multiplex PCR, and the TCRdb table lists in-frame clones only, not all of them. This sample has around 180,000 clones, with more than 75% found just once. Sequencing was performed on PBMCs or T cells enriched from blood (not recorded which). These receptors came from a woman aged 50 to 65 with acute COVID-19.

As concerns this clone: Compared with germline, one end of the junction differs, possibly owing to a read error. The chain is built from TRBV7-9 and TRBJ2-4; D gene uncertain. Germline assignment: CDR1 SEHNR and CDR2 FQNEAQ (reference sequence). The CDR3 is 11 residues long. This CDR3 reads CASSLLPQVDF. The CDR3 nucleotides are TGTGCCAGCAGCTTACTCCCCCAGGTGGACTTC.

The chain employs TRBV9 and TRBJ2-1, with 8 bases that match TRBD2. V shed 4 bases and J 0 bases; nucleotides not matched to a gene: 3. CDR3 length: 15 amino acids. Germline V CDR1 and CDR2: SGDLS, YYNGEE. The CDR3 nucleotides are TGTGCCAGCAGCTTAAGCGGGAGCTCCTACAATGAGCAGTTCTTC. It codes for CASSLSGSSYNEQFF. The full variable domain, its missing parts supplied by reference TRBV9 and TRBJ2-1, is DSGVTQTPKHLITATGQRVTLRCSPRSGDLSVYWYQQSLDQGLQFLIQYYNGEERAKGNILERFSAQQFPDLHSELNLSSLELGDSALYFCASSLSGSSYNEQFFGPGTRLTVL.

This clone was counted a few times. The chain joins TRBV10-3 to TRBJ1-5; 9 bases fit TRBD1. V dropped 2 bases and J dropped 6; count of bases not matched to a gene: 8. CDR1 and CDR2 from the germline V gene are ENHRY and SYGVKD. The length of the CDR3 is 16 residues. CDR3 amino acids: CAISEGGQGRGQPQHF. In DNA form, the CDR3 reads TGTGCCATCAGTGAGGGGGGACAGGGAAGGGGTCAGCCCCAGCATTTT.

The table lists this clone with a count of one. J is TRBJ2-5 and V is TRBV2; D gene unclear. CDR1 is SNHLY, CDR2 FYNNEI, per germline. The V end lost 0 bases, the J end lost 6 bases, and 5 bases lay between the germline ends. This CDR3 is built from 12 residues. The CDR3 sequence: CASSEARQTQYF. In DNA, the CDR3 is TGTGCCAGCAGTGAAGCGCGTCAGACCCAGTACTTC.

The count of this clone is one. The chain is built from TRBV29-1 and TRBJ2-3, with D possibly TRBD2 on 5 matching bases. This CDR3 region has 14 residues. Trimming left V 8 bases short and J 0 bases short, with 15 bases between. Germline V gene data show CDR1 as SQVTM and CDR2 as ANQGSEA. CDR3 residues: CSTRALGSTDTQYF. The CDR3 DNA sequence: TGCAGCACTAGAGCCCTGGGGAGCACAGATACGCAGTATTTT.

The chain recombines TRBV7-2 with TRBJ1-2, with D possibly TRBD1 on 6 matching bases. Trimming took off 3 bases at V and 8 bases at J, with 10 bases between the two ends. The CDR3 contains 12 residues. The germline gives CDR1 SGHTA, CDR2 FQGNSA. The CDR3 loop is CASSFRGAGYTF. In nucleotides, the CDR3 is TGTGCCAGCAGCTTCAGGGGCGCGGGCTACACCTTC. The whole variable domain, filled in from reference TRBV7-2 and TRBJ1-2, reads GAGVSQSPSNKVTEKGKDVELRCDPISGHTALYWYRQSLGQGLEFLIYFQGNSAPDKSGLPSDRFSAERTGGSVSTLTIQRTQQEDSAVYLCASSFRGAGYTFGSGTRLTVV.

The chain uses TRBV28 and TRBJ1-1; 7 bases line up with TRBD1. CDR1 is MDHEN and CDR2 is SYDVKM in the germline V gene. This CDR3 region has 14 residues. Trimming cost V 10 bases and J 8 bases; bases outside gene matches: 16. The CDR3 loop reads CATGWTQGGREAFF. The CDR3 region has the DNA TGTGCCACCGGTTGGACGCAGGGGGGTAGGGAAGCTTTCTTT.

In nucleotides, the CDR3 is TGTGCCAGCAGCTTGGACTTATCCTACGAGCAGTACGTC. It codes for CASSLDLSYEQYV. V gene TRBV5-6 combines with J gene TRBJ2-7; D remains unclear. CDR3 length: 13 residues. V shed 0 bases and J shed 1 base, with 5 bases lying between them. The V gene's germline CDR1 is SGHDT and CDR2 YYEEEE.

This clone occurred once. The V and J genes are TRBV7-6 and TRBJ2-1; D might be TRBD1 (6 bases). Germline CDR1 is SGHVS and CDR2 is FNYEAQ. This CDR3 has 13 amino acids. Between the trimmed V and J ends, which lost 7 bases and 10 bases, there was a span of 17 bases. The CDR3 DNA follows: TGTGCCAGCAACAGGGACGGACCAGGGGAGCAGTTCTTC. Protein: CASNRDGPGEQFF.

The chain links TRBV6-2 or TRBV6-3 to TRBJ2-7; the D gene is possibly TRBD1 (6 bases). The CDR3 has 14 residues. Germline V lookup: CDR1 MNHEY, CDR2 SVGEGT. Deletions cut 2 bases from V and 6 bases from J, with 14 bases between. CDR3 sequence reads: CASSYRKGVGEQYV. CDR3 DNA: TGTGCCAGCAGTTACCGAAAGGGGGTTGGCGAGCAGTACGTC.

V usage is TRBV29-1 and J usage is TRBJ1-2; D perhaps matches TRBD1 (6 bases). Deletions cut 4 bases from V and 3 bases from J, with 12 bases between. CDR1 is SQVTM, CDR2 ANQGSEA, per germline. There are 13 residues in the CDR3. The CDR3 reads CSVGDRPDYGYTF. DNA of the CDR3: TGCAGCGTTGGCGACAGGCCGGACTATGGCTACACCTTC.

V gene TRBV3-1 (or the pseudogene TRBV3-2) combines with J gene TRBJ1-1; 8 bases are a match to TRBD1. V trimming: 6 bases; J trimming: 9 bases; junction bases outside the gene matches: 12. From germline, CDR1 is LGHDT and CDR2 YNNKEL (reference sequence). This CDR3 has 14 residues. The CDR3: CASSSGTGDIQAFF. The CDR3, as DNA: TGTGCCAGCAGTTCCGGGACAGGAGATATTCAAGCTTTCTTT.

The chain joins TRBV19 to TRBJ2-3, with 8 bases identical to TRBD2. The V gene's germline CDR1 is LNHDA and CDR2 SQIVND (reference sequence). Unmatched junction bases numbered 4, after V lost 2 bases and J lost 3 bases. There are 15 residues in the CDR3. CDR3 in DNA: TGTGCCAGTAGTATACGACTAGCGTTAACAGATACGCAGTATTTT. This encodes CASSIRLALTDTQYF.

This clone was seen many times. In nucleotides, the CDR3 is TGCGCCAGCAGCTTGGCCGGTGCCGGAGGCACAGATACGCAGTATTTT. Translated: CASSLAGAGGTDTQYF. The rearrangement uses TRBV5-1 and TRBJ2-3, with D unclear. The CDR3 has 16 amino acids. V lost 0 bases to trimming and J lost 1 base, with 12 bases between them. Germline loops: CDR1 SGHRS, CDR2 YFSETQ.

This chain links TRBV19 with TRBJ1-5; unclear D gene. This CDR3 is 15 amino acids long. Trimming pared 6 bases from V and 0 bases from J, leaving 12 bases between. Germline V CDR1 and CDR2: LNHDA, SQIVND (reference sequence). The CDR3 loop reads CASRLDSDSNQPQHF. The CDR3 DNA sequence: TGTGCCAGTAGGTTGGACTCAGATAGCAATCAGCCCCAGCATTTT.

This clone has just a few counts. The chain is built from TRBV4-2 and TRBJ1-1, with D possibly matching TRBD1 (6 bases). The CDR3 length is 15 residues. CDR1 LGHNA and CDR2 YNFKEQ come from the germline V gene. Trimming pared 0 bases from V and 1 base from J, leaving 9 bases between. The CDR3, as DNA: TGTGCCAGCAGCCAAGAAATAGGGGGGAACACTGAAGCTTTCTTT. It is translated as CASSQEIGGNTEAFF.

CDR3 protein: CASSPRPGADYNSPLHF. The CDR3 DNA sequence: TGTGCCAGCAGCCCCCGACCGGGAGCGGATTATAATTCACCCCTCCACTTT. The rearrangement joins TRBV9 to TRBJ1-6; no clear D gene. There are 17 residues in the CDR3. V lost 4 bases to trimming and J lost 4 bases, with 18 bases between them. The germline V gene has CDR1 SGDLS and CDR2 YYNGEE.

The table lists this clone with many counts. The chain carries TRBV2 and TRBJ1-5; tentative D call: TRBD1 (5 bases). V lost 3 bases and J 3 bases, leaving 12 bases between the germline ends. Germline V gene lookup returns CDR1 SNHLY and CDR2 FYNNEI. The CDR3 covers 15 residues. The CDR3 sequence is CASSDGREANQPQHF. Here the CDR3 DNA reads TGTGCCAGCAGTGACGGCAGGGAGGCCAATCAGCCCCAGCATTTT.

The rearrangement joins TRBV7-2 to TRBJ2-1; 10 bases map to TRBD2. The J segment lost 9 bases and the V segment lost 5 bases, leaving 10 bases of the junction unmatched. In germline, CDR1 is SGHTA, CDR2 FQGNSA. There are 15 residues in the CDR3. The CDR3 loop is CASSIQRGGNGEQFF. The CDR3 nucleotides are TGTGCCAGCAGCATCCAGCGGGGGGGCAACGGTGAGCAGTTCTTC.

This clone was seen once. This sequence joins TRBV28 and TRBJ2-3; maybe TRBD1 (5 bases). The CDR3 has 12 amino acids. Trimming stripped 7 bases from V and 9 bases from J, with 14 bases between. Germline V lookup: CDR1 MDHEN, CDR2 SYDVKM. The CDR3 DNA is TGTGCCAGCACTTCAGGGTTACTCACGCAGTATTTT. Translated: CASTSGLLTQYF.

The DNA of the CDR3 is TGTGCCAGCAGTTCCGGACAGGGGCATCAGCCCCAGCATTTT. Residues: CASSSGQGHQPQHF. The chain joins TRBV6-6 to TRBJ1-5; 9 nucleotides line up with TRBD1. The ends lost 4 bases at V and 5 bases at J; junction bases unmatched: 3. The CDR3 spans 14 residues. Germline lookup yields CDR1 MNHNY and CDR2 SVGAGI (reference sequence).

The J gene is TRBJ1-2, the V gene TRBV9, with D perhaps TRBD1 (5 bases). The germline V gene has CDR1 SGDLS and CDR2 YYNGEE. CDR3 size: 13 residues. Trimming cost V 3 bases and J 4 bases, with 10 bases left between them. The CDR3 DNA is TGTGCCAGCAGCGGACAGAAAACCTATGGCTACACCTTC. This codes for CASSGQKTYGYTF.

The rearrangement links TRBV19 to TRBJ1-1; a possible D gene is TRBD1 (5 bases). Germline loops: CDR1 LNHDA, CDR2 SQIVND (reference sequence). The V end was cut by 10 bases, the J end by 5 bases, with 26 bases between. The CDR3 covers 16 residues. DNA of the CDR3: TGTGCCACCCGAACCGCGGCAGGGCGGGGGGGGACTGAAGCTTTCTTT. Translated, it gives CATRTAAGRGGTEAFF.